This TCR beta chain was identified during a study of tumor-infiltrating lymphocytes in localized non-small cell lung cancer. V was clipped by 4 bases and J by 4 bases, with 16 bases between them. The CDR3 spans 15 residues. Germline-derived CDR1 and CDR2 are MNHNS and SASEGT. Clones were read by immunoSEQ multiplex PCR, and TCRdb kept only the in-frame ones, dropping some. The data hold more than 8,500 clones, with around 81% observed a single time. The sequencing input was uninvolved lung tissue not adjacent to the tumor. This chain joins TRBV6-1 and TRBJ2-5, with D tentatively TRBD2 (6 bases). The origin of this receptor is a human donor with non-small cell lung cancer. As DNA, the CDR3 is TGTGCCAGCAGTGTCAGCCGGAGGGCCTTAGAGACCCAGTACTTC. Translation gives CASSVSRRALETQYF.